This TCR beta chain comes out of a study of regulatory T cells in long-lasting Graves disease. Findings and limits, study-wide: Persistent cases of Graves' showed reduced TCR diversity relative to newly diagnosed patients. Gene preferences differed: TRBV28, TRBJ1-2, TRBJ2-5 in persistent cases. New patients shared some 980 public clonotypes, and persistent patients shared more, with about 2,500.

V lost 4 bases and J 3 bases, leaving 12 bases between the germline ends. CDR1 and CDR2 from the germline V gene are LGHNA and YNFKEQ. CDR3 length: 15 amino acids. HTBI primers from iRepertoire and Arm-PCR of CDR3 regions yielded the TCR beta libraries. Each CDR3 protein gets one entry after TCRdb re-called the multiplex PCR reads with MiXCR. Among about 430,000 distinct CDR3 sequences listed, around 20% were seen once. Sample time point: persistent/refractory GD, antithyroid drugs over 5 years with positive TRAb. RNA isolated from PBMCs was used to make the TCR library. Concerning this clonotype itself: As yet, its antigen is unknown.

The sequence derives from a female donor with Graves disease. V usage is TRBV4-2 and J usage is TRBJ2-2; D tentatively reads TRBD1 or TRBD2 (6 bases each). The sample was peripheral blood mononuclear cells (PBMCs), taken when the disease was refractory, from a patient treated with antithyroid drugs. This CDR3 reads CASSPGAGDTGELFF. DNA for the CDR3: TGTGCCAGCAGCCCGGGGGCGGGTGACACCGGGGAGCTGTTTTTT.